This record concerns one T cell receptor beta chain sequence. Trimming cost V 7 bases and J 3 bases, with 17 bases left between them. Germline V gene data show CDR1 as SGHRS and CDR2 as YFSETQ. The CDR3 extends over 14 amino acids. The entry originates in a study of early T cells in non-severe SARS-CoV-2 infection. Study details: Sequencing of unsorted whole blood was done on bulk RNA, leaving chains unpaired.

Unique molecular identifiers were affixed to single, distinct cDNA molecules. Each CDR3 protein is one row after TCRdb ran MiXCR on the 5' RACE reads. The table has about 56,000 distinct CDR3 sequences, more than 9% seen once. The chain combines TRBV5-1 with TRBJ2-7; D assignment may be TRBD1 or TRBD2 (5 bases each). This TCR came from an adult who was a healthcare worker with PCR-confirmed SARS-CoV-2 infection or an uninfected control (not recorded which). The sample comprised whole blood. DNA of the CDR3: TGCGCCAGCCGGGTGGGGACCACTCTCTACGAGCAGTACTTC. The encoded protein is CASRVGTTLYEQYF.